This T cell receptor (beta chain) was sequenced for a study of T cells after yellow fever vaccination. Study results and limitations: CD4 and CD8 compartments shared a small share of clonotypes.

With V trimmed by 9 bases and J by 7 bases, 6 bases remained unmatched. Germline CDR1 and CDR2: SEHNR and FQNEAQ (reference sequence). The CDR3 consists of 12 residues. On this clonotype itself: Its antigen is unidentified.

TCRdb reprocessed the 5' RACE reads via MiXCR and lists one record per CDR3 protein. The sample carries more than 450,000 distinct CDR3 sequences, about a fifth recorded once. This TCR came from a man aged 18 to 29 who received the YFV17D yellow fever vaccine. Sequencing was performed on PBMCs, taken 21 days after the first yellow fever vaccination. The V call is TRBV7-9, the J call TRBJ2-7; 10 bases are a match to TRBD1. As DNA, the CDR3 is TGTGCCAGTGGGACAGGGGCAGTTGAGCAGTACGTC. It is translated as CASGTGAVEQYV.